This entry lists 5 T cell receptor beta chains sequenced from one sample in a study of Graves' ophthalmopathy and Graves' hyperthyroidism. Beta-chain TCR CDR3 regions were amplified from RNA transcripts. Second-round multiplex PCR followed a first-round RT-PCR using HTBI primers. Via MiXCR, TCRdb re-called the multiplex PCR reads, giving one row per CDR3 protein. The sample holds around 1.1 million distinct CDR3 sequences, about 35% seen once. Source material: peripheral blood or thyroid tissue (not recorded which). The receptors were gathered from an adult man with Graves' hyperthyroidism.

The V gene is TRBV14, the J gene TRBJ1-5; 8 bases match TRBD1. V lost 4 bases and J lost 6; bases outside the gene matches: 8. This CDR3 contains 15 residues. Germline CDR1 reads SGHDN; CDR2 reads FVKESK. For the CDR3, the DNA is TGTGCCAGCAGCCGGCGCGACAGGGGATTTCAGCCCCAGCATTTT. Translated, it gives CASSRRDRGFQPQHF.

This clonotype was seen many times. J is TRBJ2-5 and V is TRBV20-1; 7 bases map to TRBD2. Unmatched junction bases numbered 14, after V lost 5 bases and J lost 5 bases. The CDR3 loop spans 15 amino acids. Germline V gives CDR1 DFQATT, CDR2 SNEGSKA (reference sequence). CDR3 region: CSAPQTSRVWETQYF. The CDR3 DNA sequence: TGCAGTGCTCCACAGACTAGCAGGGTGTGGGAGACCCAGTACTTC.

A word on this clonotype: One end of the junction does not line up with germline, which may come from a read error. This chain connects TRBV10-3 to TRBJ1-4; D not resolved. The CDR3 totals 13 residues. Germline V gene lookup returns CDR1 ENHRY and CDR2 SYGVKD. DNA for the CDR3: TGTGCCAGCAGTTCCCCCAGCTGGGAAAAACTGTTTTTT. Translation: CASSSPSWEKLFF.

The J gene is TRBJ2-2, the V gene TRBV12-3 or TRBV12-4, with D uncertain. The CDR3 has 12 residues. The V and J ends lost 6 bases and 6 bases respectively, with 8 bases between them. In DNA, the CDR3 is TGTGCCAGCAGCCAGAGTTCCGGGGAGCTGTTTTTT. Translating gives CASSQSSGELFF.

A remark on this clonotype: A much more abundant neighbour one base away suggests this may be a read error. The V and J genes are TRBV7-2 and TRBJ1-1, with D tentatively TRBD1 (5 bases). The length of the CDR3 is 13 residues. In germline, CDR1 is SGHTA, CDR2 FQGNSA. CDR3 nucleotides: TGTGCCACCAGCCACGGGGCGAACACTGAAGCTTTCTTT. It encodes CATSHGANTEAFF.